This TCR beta chain was sequenced during a study of early T cells in non-severe SARS-CoV-2 infection listed by TCRdb under 2021. With regard to the full study: TCR sequencing used bulk RNA from unsorted whole blood, so alpha and beta chains could not be paired. Findings and caveats that apply to the study as a whole: Matching against VDJdb was skewed toward anti-spike CD8 responses, likely underestimated virus-specific expansions, and missed private and CD4 specificities.

Library preparation employed 5' RACE. TCRdb names NextSeq 500 as the instrument used. To correct for sequencing error and PCR bias, the TCR library protocol tagged individual cDNA molecules with unique molecular identifiers. Both TCR alpha and beta chains were sequenced, and tight co-correlation was observed between alpha and beta sequence abundances in each sample. The published analysis was carried out like this. Decombinator V4 was used to perform V gene, J gene and CDR3 annotation of TCR sequences. TCRs were defined as expanded if a significant change between any two time points was detected under a Poisson model with p below 0.0001. TCR abundances were normalised to the total number of TCRs sequenced in each sample and reported as counts per million. TRAV1-2 paired with TRAJ12, TRAJ20 or TRAJ33 defined MAIT TCRs, while TRAV10 paired with TRAJ18 defined iNKT TCRs. VDJdb, accessed 1 November 2021, was searched for CMV, EBV and SARS-CoV-2 annotated TCRs, excluding TCRs annotated for multiple antigens. Using fastp trimming at Q25 and MiXCR clonotype assembly, TCRdb reanalyzed the public sequencing data and kept in-frame beta chains. Rows matching on CDR3 protein sequence are summarized as one entry with the most common DNA and genes. The V and J calls were not made by the authors but by TCRdb's processing. The sample table records 60,000 to 75,000 distinct CDR3 sequences; 4% to 6% of these occur just once. The ten largest make up approximately 3.6% of the sample.

Trimming accounts for 5 bases at V and 7 bases at J, while the number of junction bases matched to no gene is 7. CDR1 and CDR2 are read off the germline V gene as MNHEY and SVGAGI. Inclusive of the bounding cysteine and phenylalanine, the CDR3 is 13 residues long. The entry retains the CDR3 DNA only, 39 bases that are in frame from base 1. A case-control design nested within a healthcare worker cohort in London, UK, was used, with weekly nasopharyngeal swab PCR tests and blood sampling performed. Healthcare workers were recruited during the week of the UK lockdown, between 23 and 31 March 2020, and followed weekly for up to about 16 weeks. Taking its sample share into account, this clonotype is medium-sized (0.01 to 0.1%). The target of this receptor is not known. No base-level quality is on record; no much larger clone is a single base apart.

This sequence uses TRBV6-5 and TRBJ1-2; 7 central nucleotides agree with TRBD1. The TCR comes from an adult who was a healthcare worker with PCR-confirmed SARS-CoV-2 infection or an uninfected control (not recorded which). The donor label of this sample is uncertain. Sequencing used whole blood, obtained at baseline. The nucleotide sequence is given as TGTGCCAGCAGTCCCCGACAGGGCGGTGGCTACACCTTC. Its coded protein is CASSPRQGGGYTF.